The rows below give T cell receptor beta chains drawn from one sample of a study of CD8 T cells in ankylosing spondylitis. Each CDR3 protein is one row after TCRdb ran MiXCR on the 5' RACE reads. The repertoire holds around 130,000 distinct CDR3 sequences, approximately 13% seen once, with around 3% in the top ten. The sample was blood, either unsorted or a sorted T cell fraction (not recorded which). The receptors were sampled from a female donor with ankylosing spondylitis or in good health (not recorded which). The CDR3 runs from the conserved cysteine through the conserved F or W. A D gene is named only where the DNA matches it firmly. Clone size is stated in some rows and not others, as once, few, many or a class when expanded.

abundance	d_gene	v_gene	j_gene	CDR3nt	CDR3aa
many	TRBD1	TRBV29-1	TRBJ2-2	TGCAGCGTTGCGGGGGACAGGCTGACCGGGGAGCTGTTTTTT	CSVAGDRLTGELFF
few	.	TRBV19	TRBJ2-1	TGTGCCAGTAGTAAGGGACTTGACTACAATGAGCAGTTCTTC	CASSKGLDYNEQFF
many	TRBD1	TRBV20-1	TRBJ2-4	TGCAGTGCTAGAGAGGGGACAGGAAAAAACATTCAGTACTTC	CSAREGTGKNIQYF
many	.	TRBV5-1	TRBJ2-2	TGCGCCAGCAGCCTCACGGGAGTAAGGACCGGGGAGCTGTTTTTT	CASSLTGVRTGELFF
many	TRBD2	TRBV12-5	TRBJ2-2	TGTGCTAGTGGTTCCCCTAGCGGGAGAGACACCGGGGAGCTGTTTTTT	CASGSPSGRDTGELFF
few	.	TRBV5-5	TRBJ2-1	TGTGCCAGCAGCTTGGAACTAGGGTACAATGAGCAGTTCTTC	CASSLELGYNEQFF
few	TRBD1	TRBV5-1	TRBJ1-2	TGCGCCAGCAGCTCGGACAGGGTTGGTGGCTACACCTTC	CASSSDRVGGYTF
few	.	TRBV6-1	TRBJ2-7	TGTGCCAGCAGTGATATCACCCCCTACGAGCAGTACTTC	CASSDITPYEQYF
.	.	TRBV12-3/TRBV12-4	TRBJ2-1	TGTGCCAGCAGGGGGGCGGGGTGGGAGCAGTTCTTC	CASRGAGWEQFF
many	.	TRBV10-3	TRBJ2-3	TGTGCCATCAGCAGGACAGACACAGATACGCAGTATTTT	CAISRTDTDTQYF
many	TRBD2	TRBV9	TRBJ2-5	TGTGCCAGCAGCCCTCGTTTAGGGACTAGCGGGATAAGAAAAGAGACCCAGTACTTC	CASSPRLGTSGIRKETQYF
.	.	TRBV29-1	TRBJ1-1	TGCAGCGTACAGGACAGCGGAATTGAAGCTTTCTTT	CSVQDSGIEAFF
.	TRBD2	TRBV19	TRBJ2-2	TGTGCCAGTAGTATCACTAGCGGGGGAACCGGGGAGCTGTTTTTT	CASSITSGGTGELFF
many	TRBD1	TRBV20-1	TRBJ2-7	TGCAGTGCTACCGTTCCGGGACAGGGAACCTACGAGCAGTACTTC	CSATVPGQGTYEQYF
many	.	TRBV20-1	TRBJ2-3	TGCAGTGCTAGAAGGGGGGGCACAGATACGCAGTATTTT	CSARRGGTDTQYF
many	.	TRBV20-1	TRBJ1-2	TGCAGTGCTCGTGACACCGATAACTATGGCTACACCTTC	CSARDTDNYGYTF